This entry features one T cell receptor (beta chain) sequence. Its antigen remains unidentified. Qualities for individual bases were not recorded, and no much larger clone is one base off. CDR1 and CDR2 were assigned from the germline V gene as WSHSY and SAAADI. Trimming accounts for 8 bases at V and 2 bases at J, while the number of junction bases matched to no gene is 1. The CDR3 holds 13 amino acids from the cysteine to the phenylalanine. The only DNA kept is the CDR3, 39 bases in frame from the first base. TCR CDR3 regions were amplified from genomic DNA by multiplex PCR using the deep immunoSEQ assay. Extracted genomic DNA from each cell subset was distributed evenly across all wells of several immunoSEQ 96-well plates, and each plate was treated as a replicate. For sorted subsets, approximately 210 ng of genomic DNA, equivalent to 25,000 to 35,000 T cell genomes, went into each replicate PCR. Purified libraries were measured with a Qubit 3.0 fluorometer, size-checked on a Bioanalyzer 2100, and measured again with the KAPA Library Quantification kit. Every immunoSEQ 96-well plate was sequenced on a dedicated single-read 150-cycle Illumina NextSeq 550 flow cell. As for how the authors treated the data: The immunoSEQ output contained only junctional sequences without quality scores, so filtering could not match that applied to full-length reads. Sequences were annotated with PyIR, a Python wrapper for IgBLAST v1.9, using IMGT germline references to assign V/J genes and CDR3. Reads were removed for weak V/J assignments (E-value above 1e-6), missing CDR3, stop codons, out-of-frame junctions, or ambiguous translated residues. V3J clonotypes were defined as sequences sharing the same inferred V gene, J gene, and CDR3 amino acid sequence. Percentage overlap between repertoires was calculated by dividing the number of shared unique clonotypes by the size of the smaller repertoire. Three approaches were used to assess repertoire richness: RTK rarefaction, the Chao1 estimator, and Recon v2.1 estimates of unobserved clonotypes. Generation probabilities for all TCRbeta clonotypes obtained by the gDNA method from four donors were computed using OLGA. TCRdb provides this immuneACCESS table in a form limited to in-frame rearrangements. Some clones are lacking; in checked studies, under half of them reflect an unresolved V gene, and why the rest are absent is not known. The V and J calls and the clone size are those of that table, but D and trimming were determined from the DNA. This sample lists approximately 600,000 clones; around 95% were detected once. Over 0.09% of the sample rests with the top ten.

For the CD8 naive samples, CD45RO-negative cells were positively selected for CCR7, yielding a CD45RA+CCR7+ population from which TemRA cells were excluded. Healthy HIV-negative adults with no recently reported acute infections or vaccinations were included as donors. Only Caucasian adults living in Nashville, Tennessee, USA were represented among the donors. Blood was obtained by leukapheresis, after which PBMCs were separated by Ficoll-Histopaque density gradient centrifugation and cryopreserved in liquid nitrogen vapor phase. Analytical flow cytometry was used to check the purity and quantity of each magnetically sorted T cell population. Genomic DNA was isolated from each sorted fraction and quantified by UV absorbance on a Nanodrop 2000c. The data stem from a study of shared clonotypes between healthy human individuals (dated by TCRdb to about 2020). A note on the overall study: A couple of women and a few men aged 18 to 49 years were included in the cohort. Per donor, leukapheresis produced somewhere between about 0.94 and 9 billion PBMCs. For each donor, CD4 naive and CD4 memory were each given three plates, CD8 naive was given two plates, and CD8 memory was given one plate. To estimate repertoire size and how much clonotype sharing occurs between individuals, the study deeply sequenced the blood TCR repertoires of a handful of healthy adults. To increase sequencing depth and limit assay-specific biases, TCR repertoire library preparation and sequencing were carried out by different laboratories using diverse techniques.

Paper-wide results and their limitations: Sampling was limited to blood, and TCR repertoires in tissue likely differ from TCR repertoires in blood. When a few donors were compared, the shared fraction of clonotypes was around 5% for naive CD4, 3.5% to 4% for naive CD8, more than 2% for memory CD4, and less than 0.45% for memory CD8. Compared with non-shared clonotypes, the clonotypes found in all four sorted-subset donors had higher generation probabilities. Naive subsets generally had larger estimated clonotype richness than memory subsets did. Pairwise subsampling indicated that sequencing depth was expected to affect the degree of clonotype sharing among donors. Even with the large sequencing depth, rarefaction of the sorted-subset datasets indicated that sequencing was incomplete. Because the study included a small number of donors, the genetic and exposure-history diversity represented was limited.

Sequencing input: naive CD8+ T cells sorted from blood. The sample's cell subset or site label, decoded: CD45RA+CCR7+. Recombination joined TRBV10-2 with TRBJ2-3; the junction holds 10 bases that match TRBD2. The receptor's source is a woman in her 30s in good health. The CDR3 region has the sequence CASGTSDTDTQYF. The sequenced DNA: TGCGCCAGCGGGACTAGCGACACAGATACGCAGTATTTT.